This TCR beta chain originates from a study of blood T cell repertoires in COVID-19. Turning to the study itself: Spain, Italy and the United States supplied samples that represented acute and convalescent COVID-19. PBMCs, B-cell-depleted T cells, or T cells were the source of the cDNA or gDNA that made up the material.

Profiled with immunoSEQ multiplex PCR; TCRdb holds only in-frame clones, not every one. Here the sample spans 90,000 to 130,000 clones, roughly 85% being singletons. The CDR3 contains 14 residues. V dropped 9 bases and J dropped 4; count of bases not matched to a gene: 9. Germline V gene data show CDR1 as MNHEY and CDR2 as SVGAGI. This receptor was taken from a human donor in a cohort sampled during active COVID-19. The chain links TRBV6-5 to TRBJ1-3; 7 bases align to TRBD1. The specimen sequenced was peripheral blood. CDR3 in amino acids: CASRTGVSGNTIYF. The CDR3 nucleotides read TGTGCCAGTAGAACAGGGGTTTCGGGAAACACCATATATTTT.